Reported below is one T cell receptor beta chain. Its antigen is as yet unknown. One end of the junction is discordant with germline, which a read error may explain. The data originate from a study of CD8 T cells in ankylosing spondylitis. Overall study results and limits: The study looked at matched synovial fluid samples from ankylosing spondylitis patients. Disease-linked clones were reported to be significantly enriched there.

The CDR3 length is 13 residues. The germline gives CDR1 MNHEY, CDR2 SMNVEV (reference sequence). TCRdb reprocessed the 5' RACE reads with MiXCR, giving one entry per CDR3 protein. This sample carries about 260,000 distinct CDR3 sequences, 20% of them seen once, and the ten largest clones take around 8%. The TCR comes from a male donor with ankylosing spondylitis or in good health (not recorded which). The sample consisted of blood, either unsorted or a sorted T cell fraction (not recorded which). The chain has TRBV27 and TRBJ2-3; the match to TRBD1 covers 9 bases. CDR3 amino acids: CASRNLLGTGPLF. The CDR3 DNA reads TGTGCCAGCAGAAACCTCCTAGGGACAGGGCCGCTTTTT.